This T cell receptor beta chain derives from a study of T cells in Graves' hyperthyroidism and ophthalmopathy. Amplification yielded TCR beta CDR3 regions, with RNA transcripts as the source. Initially, a first-round RT-PCR of the TCR CDR3 employed the HTBI primer set. TCRdb reprocessed the multiplex PCR reads via MiXCR and lists one record per CDR3 protein. Altogether some 350,000 distinct CDR3 sequences are present, approximately 14% being singletons, with the ten largest covering around 30%. Germline CDR1 MNHNS, CDR2 SASEGT. The CDR3 length is 14 residues. Trimming left V 9 bases short and J 6 bases short, with 18 bases between. Newly diagnosed patients aged 18 to 65 had hyperthyroidism of under 2 months' duration. Clinicians diagnosed patients from clinical symptoms, serum thyroxine and TRAb, thyroid ultrasound and orbital computed tomography. The sample, blood from the first hyperthyroidism diagnosis, precedes any ophthalmopathy symptoms.

The source material was blood. The receptor comes from a young woman with Graves' hyperthyroidism that later progressed to Graves' ophthalmopathy. The chain has TRBV6-1 and TRBJ1-5; D is ambiguous. The CDR3 loop reads CASRGSSRSQPQHF. In nucleotides, the CDR3 is TGTGCCAGTCGAGGTTCTTCGCGGAGTCAGCCCCAGCATTTT.